The sequence of this T cell receptor (beta chain) was determined in a study of blood T cell repertoires in COVID-19. Study context: From T cells, B-cell-depleted T cells, or PBMCs came the material, which was cDNA or gDNA.

As processed by the authors: Reference gene primer amplification in the assay estimated nucleated cell counts. Method: immunoSEQ multiplex PCR; TCRdb's copy keeps in-frame clones and lacks some. V and J calls plus clone size are reproduced from that table; the DNA served to infer D and trimming. The sample holds 220,000 or so clones, 70% to 85% seen once. This clone was seen just once. Trimming removed 6 bases at V and 4 bases at J, with 12 bases between. This CDR3 contains 13 residues. The germline gives CDR1 LNHDA, CDR2 SQIVND (reference sequence). The clonotype originates from a woman over 75 with acute or convalescent COVID-19. V is TRBV19 and J is TRBJ1-2, with D unclear. Specimen: peripheral blood. The CDR3 nucleotides are TGTGCCAGTAGGCACGGGATGGTCTATGGCTACACCTTC. It codes for CASRHGMVYGYTF.